The sequence of this T cell receptor (beta chain) was determined in a study of cytomegalovirus exposure and HLA in healthy donors. Study-level findings and limits: Cytomegalovirus status was reportedly diagnosed by the classifier with high specificity and sensitivity.

Only in-frame clones appear in the TCRdb table, and some are missing; sequencing was by immunoSEQ multiplex PCR. The sample shows roughly 150,000 clones, approximately 87% of them seen only once. Germline CDR1 is SEHNR and CDR2 is FQNEAQ (reference sequence). V trimming: 8 bases; J trimming: 7 bases; junction bases outside the gene matches: 7. The CDR3 spans 12 residues. As regards this clone: Its cognate antigen is unknown.

Specimen: PBMCs. The sequence came from a woman younger than 45 in good health and CMV-seronegative. V gene TRBV7-9 combines with J gene TRBJ1-1, with 7 bases identical to TRBD1. This CDR3 is CASQGGDFEAFF. As DNA, the CDR3 is TGTGCCAGCCAGGGGGGTGACTTTGAAGCTTTCTTT.